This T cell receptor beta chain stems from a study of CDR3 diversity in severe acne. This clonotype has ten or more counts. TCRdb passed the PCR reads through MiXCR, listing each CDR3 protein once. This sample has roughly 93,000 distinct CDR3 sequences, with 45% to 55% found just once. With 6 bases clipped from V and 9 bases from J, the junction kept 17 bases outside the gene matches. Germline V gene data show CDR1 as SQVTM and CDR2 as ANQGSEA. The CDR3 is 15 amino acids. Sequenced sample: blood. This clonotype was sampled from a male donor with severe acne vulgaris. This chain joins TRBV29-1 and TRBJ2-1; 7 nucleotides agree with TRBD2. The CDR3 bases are TGCAGCGTCCGGACTAGTGCCCACGGATGGGGTGAGCAGTTCTTC. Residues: CSVRTSAHGWGEQFF.